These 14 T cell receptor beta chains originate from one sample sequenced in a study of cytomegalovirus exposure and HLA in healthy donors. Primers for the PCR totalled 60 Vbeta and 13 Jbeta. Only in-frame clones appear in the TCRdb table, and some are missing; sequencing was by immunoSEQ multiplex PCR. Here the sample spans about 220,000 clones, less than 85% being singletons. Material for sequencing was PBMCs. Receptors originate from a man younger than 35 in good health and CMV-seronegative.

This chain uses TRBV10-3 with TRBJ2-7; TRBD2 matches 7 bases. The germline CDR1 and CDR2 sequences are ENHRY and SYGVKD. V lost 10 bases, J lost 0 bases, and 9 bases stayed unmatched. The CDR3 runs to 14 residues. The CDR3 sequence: CATREGQSSYEQYF. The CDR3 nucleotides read TGTGCCACCAGGGAGGGGCAGAGCTCCTACGAGCAGTACTTC.

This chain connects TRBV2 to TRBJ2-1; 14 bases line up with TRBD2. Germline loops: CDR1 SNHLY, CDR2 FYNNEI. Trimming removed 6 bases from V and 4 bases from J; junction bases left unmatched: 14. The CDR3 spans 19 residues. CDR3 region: CASSQRGLAGAGGYNEQFF. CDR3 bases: TGTGCCAGCAGCCAACGGGGACTAGCGGGAGCCGGGGGGTACAATGAGCAGTTCTTC.

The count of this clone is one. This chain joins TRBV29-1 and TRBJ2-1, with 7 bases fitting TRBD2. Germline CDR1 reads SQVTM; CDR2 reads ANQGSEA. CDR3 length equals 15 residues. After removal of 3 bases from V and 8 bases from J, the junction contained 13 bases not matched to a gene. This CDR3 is CSVEEWREQRYEQFF. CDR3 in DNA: TGCAGCGTTGAGGAGTGGCGGGAGCAGAGATATGAGCAGTTCTTC.

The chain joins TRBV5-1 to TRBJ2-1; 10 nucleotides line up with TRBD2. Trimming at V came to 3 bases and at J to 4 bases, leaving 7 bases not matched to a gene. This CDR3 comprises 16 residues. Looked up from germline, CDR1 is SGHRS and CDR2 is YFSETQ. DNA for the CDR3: TGCGCCAGCAGCTCCCTGGTGACTAGCGGGTACAATGAGCAGTTCTTC. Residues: CASSSLVTSGYNEQFF.

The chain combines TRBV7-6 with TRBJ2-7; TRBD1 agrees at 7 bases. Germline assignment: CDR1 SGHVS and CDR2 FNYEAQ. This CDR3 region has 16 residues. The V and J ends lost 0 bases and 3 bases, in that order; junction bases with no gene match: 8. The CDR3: CASSLATGQTLYEQYF. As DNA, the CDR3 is TGTGCCAGCAGCTTAGCGACGGGACAGACCCTCTACGAGCAGTACTTC.

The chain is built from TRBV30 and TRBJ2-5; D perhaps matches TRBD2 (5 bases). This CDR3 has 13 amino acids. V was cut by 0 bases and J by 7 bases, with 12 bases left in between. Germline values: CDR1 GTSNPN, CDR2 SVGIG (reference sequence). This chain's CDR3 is CAWSVESRGTQYF. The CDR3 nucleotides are TGTGCCTGGAGTGTTGAATCCCGGGGGACCCAGTACTTC.

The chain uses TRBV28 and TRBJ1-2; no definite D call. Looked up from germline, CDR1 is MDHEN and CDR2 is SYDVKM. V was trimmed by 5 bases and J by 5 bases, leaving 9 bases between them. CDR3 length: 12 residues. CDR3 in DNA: TGTGCCAGCAGTGCTCAGGAATATGGCTACACCTTC. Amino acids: CASSAQEYGYTF.

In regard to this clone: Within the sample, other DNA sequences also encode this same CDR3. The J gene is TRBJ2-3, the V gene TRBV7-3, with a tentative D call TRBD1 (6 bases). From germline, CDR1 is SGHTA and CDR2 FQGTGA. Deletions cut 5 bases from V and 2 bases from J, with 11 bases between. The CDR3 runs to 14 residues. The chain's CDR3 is CASSLAGVTDTQYF. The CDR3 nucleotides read TGTGCCAGCAGCCTCGCAGGGGTCACAGATACGCAGTATTTT.

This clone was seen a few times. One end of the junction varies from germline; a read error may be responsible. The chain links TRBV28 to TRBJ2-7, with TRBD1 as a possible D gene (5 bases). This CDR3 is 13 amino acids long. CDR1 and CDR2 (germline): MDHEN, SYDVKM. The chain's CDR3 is CATSPGAFNEQYF. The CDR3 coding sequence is TGTGCCACCAGTCCTGGGGCTTTCAACGAGCAGTACTTC.

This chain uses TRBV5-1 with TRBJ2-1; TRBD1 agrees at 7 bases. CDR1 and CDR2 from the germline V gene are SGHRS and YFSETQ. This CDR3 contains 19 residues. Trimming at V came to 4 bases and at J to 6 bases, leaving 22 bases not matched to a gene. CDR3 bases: TGCGCCAGCAGCGACAGGGTGTTTGCGTCGACAGCAACCCCCAATGAGCAGTTCTTC. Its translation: CASSDRVFASTATPNEQFF.

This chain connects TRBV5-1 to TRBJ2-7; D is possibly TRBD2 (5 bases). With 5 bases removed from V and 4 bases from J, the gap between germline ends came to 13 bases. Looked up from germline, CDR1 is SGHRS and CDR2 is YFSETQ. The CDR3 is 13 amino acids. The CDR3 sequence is CASRPSSSYEQYF. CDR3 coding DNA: TGCGCCAGCAGGCCTAGCAGCTCATACGAGCAGTACTTC.

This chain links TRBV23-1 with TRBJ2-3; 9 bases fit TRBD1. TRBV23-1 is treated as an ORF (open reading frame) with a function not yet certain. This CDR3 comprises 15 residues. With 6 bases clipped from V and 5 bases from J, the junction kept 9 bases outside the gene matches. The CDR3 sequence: CASRRGQGDRDTQYF. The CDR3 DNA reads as TGCGCCAGCAGAAGGGGACAGGGTGATAGAGATACGCAGTATTTT.

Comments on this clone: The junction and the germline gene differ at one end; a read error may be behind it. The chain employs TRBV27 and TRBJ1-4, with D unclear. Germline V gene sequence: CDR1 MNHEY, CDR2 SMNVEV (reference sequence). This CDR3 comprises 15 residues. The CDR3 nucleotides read TGTGCCAGCAGTGTATCGGGAGAGGTGGATGAAAAACTGTTTTTT. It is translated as CASSVSGEVDEKLFF.

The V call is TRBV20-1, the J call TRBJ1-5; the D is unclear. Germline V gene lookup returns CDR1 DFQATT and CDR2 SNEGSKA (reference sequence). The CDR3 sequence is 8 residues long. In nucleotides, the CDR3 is TGCACCGATCAGCCCCAGCATTTT. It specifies CTDQPQHF.